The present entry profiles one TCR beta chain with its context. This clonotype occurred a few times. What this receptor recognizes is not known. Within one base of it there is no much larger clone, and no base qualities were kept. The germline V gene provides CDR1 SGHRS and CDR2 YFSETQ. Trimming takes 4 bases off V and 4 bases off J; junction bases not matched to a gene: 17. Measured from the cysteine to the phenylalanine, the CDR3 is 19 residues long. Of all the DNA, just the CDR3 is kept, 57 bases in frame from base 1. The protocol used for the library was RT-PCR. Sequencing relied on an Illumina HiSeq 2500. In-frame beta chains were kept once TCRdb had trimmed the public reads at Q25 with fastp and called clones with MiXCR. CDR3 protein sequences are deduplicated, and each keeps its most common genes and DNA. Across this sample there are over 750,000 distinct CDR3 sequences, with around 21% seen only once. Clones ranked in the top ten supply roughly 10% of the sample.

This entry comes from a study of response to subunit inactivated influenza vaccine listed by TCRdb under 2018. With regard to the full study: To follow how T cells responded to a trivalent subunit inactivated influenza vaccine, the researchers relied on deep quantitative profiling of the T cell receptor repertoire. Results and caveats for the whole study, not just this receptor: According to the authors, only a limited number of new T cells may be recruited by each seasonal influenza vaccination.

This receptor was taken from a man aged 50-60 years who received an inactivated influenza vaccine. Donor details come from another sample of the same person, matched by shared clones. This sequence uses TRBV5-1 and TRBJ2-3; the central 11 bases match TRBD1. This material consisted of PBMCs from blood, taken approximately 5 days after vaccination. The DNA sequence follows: TGCGCCAGCAGCCCCAGGGACAGGGGGTATGTAGTGTCCGCAGATACGCAGTATTTT. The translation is CASSPRDRGYVVSADTQYF.